This T cell receptor (beta chain) was sequenced in a study of graft-versus-host responses after intestinal transplantation. Regarding the study as a whole: An association linked early post-transplant HvG declines with peak circulating GvH clone levels.

The data were produced by immunoSEQ multiplex PCR, yet TCRdb's version contains in-frame clones alone and is incomplete. The sample lists about 10,000 clones; roughly a third were seen once. The researchers put roughly 200,000 CFSE-labeled responder cells into plates with roughly 200,000 irradiated, violet-dye-labeled stimulator cells. Source: alloreactive CD8+ T cells from a mixed lymphocyte reaction culture, taken before intestinal transplant. Subset reported: CFSE-low proliferating T cells sorted from roughly six-day pre-transplant mixed lymphocyte reaction (GvH or HvG direction). The receptor was isolated from a human patient who received an intestinal transplant.

As DNA, the CDR3 is TGTGCCAGCAGCGTAGAAGGGAGACCTAATTCACCCCTCCACTTT. It encodes CASSVEGRPNSPLHF. The V call is TRBV9, the J call TRBJ1-6; no clear D. The germline V and J ends were trimmed by 0 bases and 6 bases, with 10 bases remaining between them. The CDR3 has 15 residues. Germline loops: CDR1 SGDLS, CDR2 YYNGEE.